The text below deals with one T cell receptor (beta chain). This record comes from a study of blood T cell repertoires in COVID-19. About the study: Samples came from the United States, Italy and Spain, spanning acute and convalescent COVID-19. PBMCs, B-cell-depleted T cells, or T cells were the source of the cDNA or gDNA that made up the material.

Original processing notes: Reference gene primer amplification yielded estimated nucleated cell counts. Some clones are missing from TCRdb's copy, which holds only in-frame ones; the method was immunoSEQ multiplex PCR. V, J and clone size are those of that table, while D and trimming were read from the DNA. The data show 200,000 to 300,000 clones, about 89% seen once. This TCR came from a woman in her fifties or sixties with acute or convalescent COVID-19. Sequenced input: peripheral blood.

The CDR3 loop reads CASSFTGLPTGELFF. As DNA, the CDR3 is TGTGCCAGCAGCTTTACGGGACTCCCCACCGGGGAGCTGTTTTTT. The rearrangement uses TRBV7-9 and TRBJ2-2, with a weak D call TRBD2 (6 bases). CDR3 length equals 15 residues. The V gene's germline CDR1 is SEHNR and CDR2 FQNEAQ (reference sequence). Trimming took 3 bases from V and 4 from J, leaving 12 bases between them. The whole variable domain, remainder taken from reference TRBV7-9 and TRBJ2-2, is DTGVSQNPRHKITKRGQNVTFRCDPISEHNRLYWYRQTLGQGPEFLTYFQNEAQLEKSRLLSDRFSAERPKGSFSTLEIQRTEQGDSAMYLCASSFTGLPTGELFFGEGSRLTVL.